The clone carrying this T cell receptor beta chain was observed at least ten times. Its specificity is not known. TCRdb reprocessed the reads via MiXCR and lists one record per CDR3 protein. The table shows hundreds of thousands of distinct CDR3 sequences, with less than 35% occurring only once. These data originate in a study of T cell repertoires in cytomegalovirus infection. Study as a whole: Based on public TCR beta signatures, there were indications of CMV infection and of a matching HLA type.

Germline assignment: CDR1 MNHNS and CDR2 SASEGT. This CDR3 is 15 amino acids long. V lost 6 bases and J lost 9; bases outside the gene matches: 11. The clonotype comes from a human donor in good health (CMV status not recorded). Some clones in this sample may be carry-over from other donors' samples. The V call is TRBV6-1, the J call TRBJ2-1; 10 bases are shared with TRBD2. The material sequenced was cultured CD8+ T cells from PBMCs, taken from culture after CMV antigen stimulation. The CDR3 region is CASRIEAGGPVEQFF. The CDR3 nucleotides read TGTGCCAGCAGGATAGAAGCGGGGGGGCCTGTTGAGCAGTTCTTC.